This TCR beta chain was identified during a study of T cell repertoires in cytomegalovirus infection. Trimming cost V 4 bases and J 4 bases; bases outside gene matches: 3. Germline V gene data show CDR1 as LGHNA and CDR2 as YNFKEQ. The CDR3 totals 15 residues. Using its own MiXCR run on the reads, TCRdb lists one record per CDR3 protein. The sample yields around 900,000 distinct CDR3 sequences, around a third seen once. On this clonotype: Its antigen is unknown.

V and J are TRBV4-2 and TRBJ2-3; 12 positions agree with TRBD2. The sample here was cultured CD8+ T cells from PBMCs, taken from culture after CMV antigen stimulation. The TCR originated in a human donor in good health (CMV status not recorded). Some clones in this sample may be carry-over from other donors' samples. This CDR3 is CASSPSSGGADTQYF. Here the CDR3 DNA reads TGTGCCAGCAGCCCCTCTAGCGGGGGGGCAGATACGCAGTATTTT.